The clone carrying this T cell receptor beta chain was detected a few times. Antigen specificity is unknown. The whole isolated RNA underwent reverse transcription, so sequencing captured expressed TCRB transcripts. There were 3 million to 4 million reads on average in the naive, central memory and regulatory T cell samples. Sequencing used immunoSEQ multiplex PCR; TCRdb keeps in-frame clones, though not all of them. This table has 120,000 or so clones, roughly 17% appearing once. These data belong to a study of beta chain features in type 1 diabetes. The overall study: No age, gender or cell yield differences were seen between patients and healthy donors. Study-level points and caveats: Within each of all four CD4+ subsets, Type 1 diabetes patients had TCRB CDR3s that were moderately but significantly shorter. Across patients, naive, central memory and Treg TCRB repertoires exhibited apparently greater similarity than was observed across healthy donors.

The germline V gene encodes CDR1 SGHAT and CDR2 FQDESV (reference sequence). Trimming stripped 5 bases from V and 2 bases from J, with 12 bases between. The CDR3 contains 14 residues. This chain uses TRBV11-1 with TRBJ2-5; maybe TRBD1 (6 bases). This TCR was sampled from a man in his late teens or twenties with type 1 diabetes. The specimen sequenced was central memory CD4+ T cells from blood. CDR3 loop: CASSPRTAQETQYF. CDR3 nucleotides: TGTGCCAGCAGCCCCCGGACAGCACAAGAGACCCAGTACTTC.